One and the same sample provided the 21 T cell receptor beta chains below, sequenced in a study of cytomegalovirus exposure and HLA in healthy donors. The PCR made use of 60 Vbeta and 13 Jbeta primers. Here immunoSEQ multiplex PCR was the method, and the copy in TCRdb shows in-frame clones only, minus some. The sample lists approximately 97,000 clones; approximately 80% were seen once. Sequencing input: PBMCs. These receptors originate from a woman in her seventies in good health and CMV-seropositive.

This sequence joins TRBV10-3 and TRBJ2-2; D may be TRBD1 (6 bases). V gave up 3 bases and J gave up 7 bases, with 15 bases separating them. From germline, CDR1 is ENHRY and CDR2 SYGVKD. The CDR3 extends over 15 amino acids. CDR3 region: CAISDSLQGIGELFF. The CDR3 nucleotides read TGTGCCATCAGTGATTCCTTACAGGGTATCGGGGAGCTGTTTTTT.

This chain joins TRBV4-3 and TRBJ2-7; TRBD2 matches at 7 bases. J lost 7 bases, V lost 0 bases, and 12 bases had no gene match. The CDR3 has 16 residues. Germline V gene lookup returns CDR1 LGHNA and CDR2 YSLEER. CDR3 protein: CASSQDLSGATREQYF. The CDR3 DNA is TGCGCCAGCAGCCAAGATCTAAGCGGGGCTACGAGGGAGCAGTACTTC.

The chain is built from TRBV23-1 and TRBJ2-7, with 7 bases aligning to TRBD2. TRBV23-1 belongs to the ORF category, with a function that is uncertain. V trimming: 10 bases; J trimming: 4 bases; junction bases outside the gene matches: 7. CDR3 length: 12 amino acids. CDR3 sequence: CANPGRGYEQYF. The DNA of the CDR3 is TGCGCCAACCCTGGGCGGGGGTACGAGCAGTACTTC.

The CDR3 sequence: CASSYGDRGRDGYTF. CDR3 DNA: TGTGCCAGCAGTTACGGGGACAGGGGGCGGGATGGCTACACCTTC. The rearrangement uses TRBV6-5 and TRBJ1-2, with 12 bases aligning to TRBD1. The CDR3 is 15 residues long. The trim removed 2 bases at V and 6 bases at J, leaving 4 bases unmatched. CDR1 MNHEY and CDR2 SVGAGI come from the germline V gene.

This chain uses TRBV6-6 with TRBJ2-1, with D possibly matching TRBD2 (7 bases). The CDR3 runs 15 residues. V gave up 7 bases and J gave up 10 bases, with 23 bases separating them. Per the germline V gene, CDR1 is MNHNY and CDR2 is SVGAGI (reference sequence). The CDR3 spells CASTEATSKGGEQFF. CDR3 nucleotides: TGTGCCAGCACCGAGGCGACTAGCAAGGGGGGGGAGCAGTTCTTC.

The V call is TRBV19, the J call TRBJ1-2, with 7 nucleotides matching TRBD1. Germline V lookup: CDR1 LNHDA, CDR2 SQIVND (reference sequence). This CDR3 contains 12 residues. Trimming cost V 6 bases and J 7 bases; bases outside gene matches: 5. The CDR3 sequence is CASSGGGSGYTF. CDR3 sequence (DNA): TGTGCCAGTAGCGGAGGGGGCTCTGGCTACACCTTC. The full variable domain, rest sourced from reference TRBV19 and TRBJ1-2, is DGGITQSPKYLFRKEGQNVTLSCEQNLNHDAMYWYRQDPGQGLRLIYYSQIVNDFQKGDIAEGYSVSREKKESFPLTVTSAQKNPTAFYLCASSGGGSGYTFGSGTRLTVV.

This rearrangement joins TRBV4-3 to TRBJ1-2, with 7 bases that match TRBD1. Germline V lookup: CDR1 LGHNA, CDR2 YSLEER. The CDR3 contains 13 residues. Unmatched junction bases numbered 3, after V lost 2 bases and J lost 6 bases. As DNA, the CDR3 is TGCGCCAGCAGCCAAAAGGGGGCCCATGGCTACACCTTC. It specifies CASSQKGAHGYTF.

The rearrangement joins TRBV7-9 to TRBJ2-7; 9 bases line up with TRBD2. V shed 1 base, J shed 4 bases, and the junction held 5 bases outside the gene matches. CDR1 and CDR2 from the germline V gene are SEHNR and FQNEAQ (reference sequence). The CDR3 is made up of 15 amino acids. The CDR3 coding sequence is TGTGCCAGCAGCTTAGAGGCTAGCGGGAAATACGAGCAGTACTTC. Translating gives CASSLEASGKYEQYF.

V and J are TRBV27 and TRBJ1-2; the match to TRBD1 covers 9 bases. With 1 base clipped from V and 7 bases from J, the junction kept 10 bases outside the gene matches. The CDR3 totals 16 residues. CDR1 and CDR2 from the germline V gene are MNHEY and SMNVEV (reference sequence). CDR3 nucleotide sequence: TGTGCCAGCAGTTTATTGACTCCGGGACAGGGAAGTGGCTACACCTTC. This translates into CASSLLTPGQGSGYTF.

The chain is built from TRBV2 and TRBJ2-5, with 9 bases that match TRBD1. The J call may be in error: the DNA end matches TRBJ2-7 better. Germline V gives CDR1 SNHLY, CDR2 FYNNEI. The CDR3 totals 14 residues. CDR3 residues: CASNGQGRDYEQYF. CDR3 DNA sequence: TGTGCCAGCAATGGACAGGGGAGGGACTACGAGCAGTACTTC.

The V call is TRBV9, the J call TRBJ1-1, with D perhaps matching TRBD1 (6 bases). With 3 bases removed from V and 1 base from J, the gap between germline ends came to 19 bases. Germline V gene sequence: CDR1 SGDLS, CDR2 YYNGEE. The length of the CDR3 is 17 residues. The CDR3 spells CASSASPRLQGNTEAFF. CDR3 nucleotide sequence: TGTGCCAGCAGCGCCAGCCCCCGACTACAGGGGAACACTGAAGCTTTCTTT.

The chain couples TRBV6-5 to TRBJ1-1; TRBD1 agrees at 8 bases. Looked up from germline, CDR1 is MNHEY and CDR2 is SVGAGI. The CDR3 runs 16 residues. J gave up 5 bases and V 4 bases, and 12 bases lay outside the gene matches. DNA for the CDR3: TGTGCCAGCAGTTCTTGGAGTACAGGACAGGGAACTGAAGCTTTCTTT. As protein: CASSSWSTGQGTEAFF.

The CDR3 is CASTDRTNEKLFF. The CDR3 DNA reads as TGTGCCAGCACCGACAGAACTAATGAAAAACTGTTTTTT. This chain connects TRBV6-1 to TRBJ1-4; TRBD1 might be the D (5 bases). The CDR3 loop spans 13 amino acids. With 7 bases removed from V and 1 base from J, the gap between germline ends came to 7 bases. Per the germline V gene, CDR1 is MNHNS and CDR2 is SASEGT.

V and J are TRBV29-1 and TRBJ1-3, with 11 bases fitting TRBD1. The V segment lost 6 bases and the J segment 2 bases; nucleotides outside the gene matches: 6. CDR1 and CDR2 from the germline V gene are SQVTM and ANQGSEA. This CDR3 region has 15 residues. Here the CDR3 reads CSVTGGQGAGNTIYF. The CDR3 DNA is TGCAGCGTCACCGGGGGACAGGGGGCTGGAAACACCATATATTTT.

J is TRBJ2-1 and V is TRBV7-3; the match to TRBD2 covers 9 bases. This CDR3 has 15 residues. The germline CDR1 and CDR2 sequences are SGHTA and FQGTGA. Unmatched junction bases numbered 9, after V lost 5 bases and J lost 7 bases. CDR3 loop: CASSLTSGVENEQFF. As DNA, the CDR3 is TGTGCCAGCAGCCTGACTAGCGGAGTAGAGAATGAGCAGTTCTTC.

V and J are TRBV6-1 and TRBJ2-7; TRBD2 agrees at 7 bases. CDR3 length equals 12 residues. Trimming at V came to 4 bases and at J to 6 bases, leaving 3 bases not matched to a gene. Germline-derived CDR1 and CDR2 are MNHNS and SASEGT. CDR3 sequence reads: CASSGTGGEQYF. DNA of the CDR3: TGTGCCAGCAGTGGGACGGGGGGCGAGCAGTACTTC.

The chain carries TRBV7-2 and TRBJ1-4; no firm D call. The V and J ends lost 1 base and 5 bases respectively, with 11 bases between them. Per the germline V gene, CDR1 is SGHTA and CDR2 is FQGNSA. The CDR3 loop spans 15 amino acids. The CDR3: CASSLDGSINEKLFF. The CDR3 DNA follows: TGTGCCAGCAGCTTAGATGGCAGTATAAATGAAAAACTGTTTTTT. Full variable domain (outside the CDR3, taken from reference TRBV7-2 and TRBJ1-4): GAGVSQSPSNKVTEKGKDVELRCDPISGHTALYWYRQSLGQGLEFLIYFQGNSAPDKSGLPSDRFSAERTGGSVSTLTIQRTQQEDSAVYLCASSLDGSINEKLFFGSGTQLSVL.

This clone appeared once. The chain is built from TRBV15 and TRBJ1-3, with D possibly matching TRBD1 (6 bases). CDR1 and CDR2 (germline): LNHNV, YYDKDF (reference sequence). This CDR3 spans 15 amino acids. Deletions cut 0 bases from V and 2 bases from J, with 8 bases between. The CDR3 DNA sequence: TGTGCCACCAGCAGAGAACGACAGGCTGGAAACACCATATATTTT. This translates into CATSRERQAGNTIYF.

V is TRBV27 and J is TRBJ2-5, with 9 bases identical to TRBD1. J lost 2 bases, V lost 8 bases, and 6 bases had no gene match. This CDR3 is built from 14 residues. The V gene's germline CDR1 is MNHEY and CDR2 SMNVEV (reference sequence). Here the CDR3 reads CASSVDRGQETQYF. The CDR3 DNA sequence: TGTGCCAGCTCCGTGGACAGGGGTCAAGAGACCCAGTACTTC.

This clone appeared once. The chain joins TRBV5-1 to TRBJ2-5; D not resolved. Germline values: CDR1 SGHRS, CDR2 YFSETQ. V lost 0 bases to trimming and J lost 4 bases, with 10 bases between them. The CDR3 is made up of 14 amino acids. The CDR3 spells CASSLAFLGETQYF. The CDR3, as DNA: TGCGCCAGCAGCTTGGCCTTTCTCGGAGAGACCCAGTACTTC.

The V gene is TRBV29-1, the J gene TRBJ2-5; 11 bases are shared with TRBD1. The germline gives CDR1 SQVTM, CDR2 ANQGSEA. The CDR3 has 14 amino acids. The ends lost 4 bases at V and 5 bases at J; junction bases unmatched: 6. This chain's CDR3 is CSVARTGGWETQYF. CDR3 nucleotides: TGCAGCGTTGCCCGGACAGGGGGCTGGGAGACCCAGTACTTC.